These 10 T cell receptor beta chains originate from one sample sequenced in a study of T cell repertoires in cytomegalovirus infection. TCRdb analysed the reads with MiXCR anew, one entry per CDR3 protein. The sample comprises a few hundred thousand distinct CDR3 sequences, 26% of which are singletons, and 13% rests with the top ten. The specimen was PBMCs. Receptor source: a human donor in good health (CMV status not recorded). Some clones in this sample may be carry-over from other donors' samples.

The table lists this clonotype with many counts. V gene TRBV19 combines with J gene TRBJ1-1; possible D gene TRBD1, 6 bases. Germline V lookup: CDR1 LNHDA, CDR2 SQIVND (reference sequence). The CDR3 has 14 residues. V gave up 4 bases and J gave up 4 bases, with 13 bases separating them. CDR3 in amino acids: CASSTRTGSTEAFF. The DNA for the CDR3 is TGTGCCAGTAGTACCAGAACAGGGTCCACTGAAGCTTTCTTT.

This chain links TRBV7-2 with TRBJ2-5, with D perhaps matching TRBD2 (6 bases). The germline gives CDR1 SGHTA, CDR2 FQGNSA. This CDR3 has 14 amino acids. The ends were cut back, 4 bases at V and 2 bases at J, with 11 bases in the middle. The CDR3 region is CASSYTGGQETQYF. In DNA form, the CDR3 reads TGTGCCAGCAGCTATACCGGGGGACAAGAGACCCAGTACTTC.

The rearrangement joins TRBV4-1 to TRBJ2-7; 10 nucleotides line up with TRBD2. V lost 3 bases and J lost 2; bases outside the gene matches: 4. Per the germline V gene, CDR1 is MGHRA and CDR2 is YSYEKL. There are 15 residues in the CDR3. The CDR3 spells CASSQTSGSAYEQYF. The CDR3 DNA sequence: TGCGCCAGCAGCCAGACTAGCGGGTCAGCCTACGAGCAGTACTTC.

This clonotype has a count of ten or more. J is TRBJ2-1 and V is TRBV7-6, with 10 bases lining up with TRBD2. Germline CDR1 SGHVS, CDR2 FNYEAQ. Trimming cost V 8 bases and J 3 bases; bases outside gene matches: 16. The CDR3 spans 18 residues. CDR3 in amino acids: CASGGSGRAHRFYNEQFF. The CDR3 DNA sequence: TGTGCCAGCGGAGGGAGCGGGAGGGCCCACAGATTCTACAATGAGCAGTTCTTC.

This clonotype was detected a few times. CDR3 amino acids: CASRREREAIHEQFF. The CDR3 DNA follows: TGTGCCAGCAGACGTGAGCGGGAGGCAATTCATGAGCAGTTCTTC. The rearrangement uses TRBV5-4 and TRBJ2-1; TRBD2 agrees at 9 bases. V dropped 5 bases and J dropped 8; count of bases not matched to a gene: 11. The CDR3 extends over 15 amino acids. Germline V gives CDR1 SGHNT, CDR2 YYREEE (reference sequence).

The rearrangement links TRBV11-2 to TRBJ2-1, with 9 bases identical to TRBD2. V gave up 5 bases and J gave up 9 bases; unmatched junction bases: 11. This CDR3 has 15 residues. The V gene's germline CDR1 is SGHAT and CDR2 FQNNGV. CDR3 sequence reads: CASSLAGTTSSEQFF. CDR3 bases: TGTGCCAGCAGCCTAGCGGGGACTACCTCTAGTGAGCAGTTCTTC. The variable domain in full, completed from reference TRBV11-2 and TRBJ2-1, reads EAGVAQSPRYKIIEKRQSVAFWCNPISGHATLYWYQQILGQGPKLLIQFQNNGVVDDSQLPKDRFSAERLKGVDSTLKIQPAKLEDSAVYLCASSLAGTTSSEQFFGPGTRLTVL.

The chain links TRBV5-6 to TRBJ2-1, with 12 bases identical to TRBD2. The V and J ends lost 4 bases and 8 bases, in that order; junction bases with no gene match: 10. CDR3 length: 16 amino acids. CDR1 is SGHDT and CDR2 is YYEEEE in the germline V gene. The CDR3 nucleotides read TGTGCCAGCAGCGCCGGACTAGCGGGAATTAGCTATGAGCAGTTCTTC. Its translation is CASSAGLAGISYEQFF.

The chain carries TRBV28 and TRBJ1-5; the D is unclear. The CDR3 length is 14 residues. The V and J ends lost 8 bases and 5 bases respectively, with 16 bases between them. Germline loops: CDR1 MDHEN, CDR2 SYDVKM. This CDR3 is CASHTWVTDQPQHF. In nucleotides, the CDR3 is TGTGCCAGCCACACTTGGGTGACGGATCAGCCCCAGCATTTT.

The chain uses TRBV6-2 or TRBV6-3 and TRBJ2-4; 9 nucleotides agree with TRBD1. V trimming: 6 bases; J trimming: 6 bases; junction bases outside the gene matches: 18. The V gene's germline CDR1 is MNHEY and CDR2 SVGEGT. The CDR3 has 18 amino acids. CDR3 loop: CASSRRGQGQGGRNIQYF. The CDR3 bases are TGTGCCAGCAGCCGAAGGGGCCAGGGACAGGGCGGAAGAAACATTCAGTACTTC.

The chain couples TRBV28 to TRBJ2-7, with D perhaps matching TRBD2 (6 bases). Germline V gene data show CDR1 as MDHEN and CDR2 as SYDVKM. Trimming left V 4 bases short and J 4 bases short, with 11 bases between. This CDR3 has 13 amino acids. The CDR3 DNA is TGTGCCAGCAGTTGGGGGACTCAATACGAGCAGTACTTC. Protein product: CASSWGTQYEQYF.